This entry concerns a single T cell receptor beta chain. This CDR3 spans 14 amino acids. The germline V gene has CDR1 MNHNY and CDR2 SVGAGI (reference sequence). V was clipped by 7 bases and J by 7 bases; unmatched bases: 8. This sample stems from a study of blood T cell repertoires in COVID-19. Study overall: Nucleic acid was either cDNA or gDNA, and it came from T cells, B-cell-depleted T cells, or PBMCs.

Participants classified as exposed had met a COVID-19 case within 2 weeks before study entry. The table came from immunoSEQ multiplex PCR; TCRdb's copy has only in-frame clones and leaves some out. The sample carries about 140,000 clones, 84% recorded once. The chain carries TRBV6-6 and TRBJ1-3; 9 bases map to TRBD1. This clonotype was obtained from a woman aged 18 to 35 who had been exposed to COVID-19. The specimen sequenced was PBMCs or T cells enriched from blood (not recorded which). Here the CDR3 DNA reads TGTGCCAGCACCTTACAGGGGGCAGGGAACACCATATATTTT. Residues: CASTLQGAGNTIYF.